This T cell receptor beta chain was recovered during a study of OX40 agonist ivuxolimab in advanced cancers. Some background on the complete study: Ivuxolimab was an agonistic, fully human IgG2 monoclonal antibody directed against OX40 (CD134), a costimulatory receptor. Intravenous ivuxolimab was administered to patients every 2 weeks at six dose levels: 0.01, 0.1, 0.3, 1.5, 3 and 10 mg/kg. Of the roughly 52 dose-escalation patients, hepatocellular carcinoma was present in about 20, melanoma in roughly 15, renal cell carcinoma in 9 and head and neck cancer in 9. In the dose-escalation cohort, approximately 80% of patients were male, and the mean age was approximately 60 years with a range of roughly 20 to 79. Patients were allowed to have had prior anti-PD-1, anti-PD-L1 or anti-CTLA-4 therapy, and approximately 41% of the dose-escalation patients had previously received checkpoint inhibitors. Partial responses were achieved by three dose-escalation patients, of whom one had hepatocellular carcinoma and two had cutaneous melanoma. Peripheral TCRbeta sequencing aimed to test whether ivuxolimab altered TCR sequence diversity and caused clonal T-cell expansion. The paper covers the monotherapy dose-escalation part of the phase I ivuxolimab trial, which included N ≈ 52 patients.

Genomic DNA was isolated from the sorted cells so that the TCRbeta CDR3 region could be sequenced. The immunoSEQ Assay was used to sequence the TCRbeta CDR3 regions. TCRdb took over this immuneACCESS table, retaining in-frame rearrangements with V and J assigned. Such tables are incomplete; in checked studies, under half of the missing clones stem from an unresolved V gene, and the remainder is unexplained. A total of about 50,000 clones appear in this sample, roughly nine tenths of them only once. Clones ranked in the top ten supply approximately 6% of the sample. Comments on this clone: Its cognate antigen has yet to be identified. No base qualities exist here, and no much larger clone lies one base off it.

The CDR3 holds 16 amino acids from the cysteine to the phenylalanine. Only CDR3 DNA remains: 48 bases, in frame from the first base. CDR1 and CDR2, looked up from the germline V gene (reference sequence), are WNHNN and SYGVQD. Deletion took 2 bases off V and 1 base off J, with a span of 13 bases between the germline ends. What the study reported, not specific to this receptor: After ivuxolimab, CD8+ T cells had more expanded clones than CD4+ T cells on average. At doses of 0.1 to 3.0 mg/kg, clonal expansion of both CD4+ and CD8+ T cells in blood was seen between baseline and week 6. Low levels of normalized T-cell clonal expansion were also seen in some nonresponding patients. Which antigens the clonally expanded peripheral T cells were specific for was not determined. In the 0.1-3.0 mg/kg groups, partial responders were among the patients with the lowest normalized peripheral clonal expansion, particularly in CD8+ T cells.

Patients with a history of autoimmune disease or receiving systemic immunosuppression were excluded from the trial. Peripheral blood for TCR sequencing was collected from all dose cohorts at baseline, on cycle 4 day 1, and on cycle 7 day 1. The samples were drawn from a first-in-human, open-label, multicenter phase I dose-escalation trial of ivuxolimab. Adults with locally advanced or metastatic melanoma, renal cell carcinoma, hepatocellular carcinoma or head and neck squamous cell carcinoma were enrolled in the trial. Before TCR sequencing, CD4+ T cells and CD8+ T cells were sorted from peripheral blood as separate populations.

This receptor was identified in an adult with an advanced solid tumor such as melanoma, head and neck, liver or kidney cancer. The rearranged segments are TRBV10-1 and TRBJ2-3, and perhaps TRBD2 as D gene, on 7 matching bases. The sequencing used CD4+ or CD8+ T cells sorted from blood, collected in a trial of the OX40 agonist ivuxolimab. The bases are TGCGCCAGCAGTGAGATCGCGGGGGCCGGCACAGATACGCAGTATTTT. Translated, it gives CASSEIAGAGTDTQYF.